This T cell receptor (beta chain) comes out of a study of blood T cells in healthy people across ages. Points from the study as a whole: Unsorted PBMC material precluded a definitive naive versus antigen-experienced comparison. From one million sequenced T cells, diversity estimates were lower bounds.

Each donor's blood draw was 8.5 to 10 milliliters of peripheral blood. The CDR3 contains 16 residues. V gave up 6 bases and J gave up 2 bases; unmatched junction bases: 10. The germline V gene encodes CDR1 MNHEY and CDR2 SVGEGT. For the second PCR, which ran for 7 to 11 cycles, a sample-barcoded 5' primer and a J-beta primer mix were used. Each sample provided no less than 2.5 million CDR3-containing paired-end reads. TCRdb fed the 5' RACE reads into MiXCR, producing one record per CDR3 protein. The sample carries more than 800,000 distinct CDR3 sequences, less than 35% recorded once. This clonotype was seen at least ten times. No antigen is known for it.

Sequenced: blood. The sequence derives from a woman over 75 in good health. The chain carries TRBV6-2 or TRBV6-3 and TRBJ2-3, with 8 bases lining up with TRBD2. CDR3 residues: CASSPGGAPPTDTQYF. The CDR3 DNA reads TGTGCCAGCAGCCCCGGGGGGGCCCCCCCCACAGATACGCAGTATTTT.